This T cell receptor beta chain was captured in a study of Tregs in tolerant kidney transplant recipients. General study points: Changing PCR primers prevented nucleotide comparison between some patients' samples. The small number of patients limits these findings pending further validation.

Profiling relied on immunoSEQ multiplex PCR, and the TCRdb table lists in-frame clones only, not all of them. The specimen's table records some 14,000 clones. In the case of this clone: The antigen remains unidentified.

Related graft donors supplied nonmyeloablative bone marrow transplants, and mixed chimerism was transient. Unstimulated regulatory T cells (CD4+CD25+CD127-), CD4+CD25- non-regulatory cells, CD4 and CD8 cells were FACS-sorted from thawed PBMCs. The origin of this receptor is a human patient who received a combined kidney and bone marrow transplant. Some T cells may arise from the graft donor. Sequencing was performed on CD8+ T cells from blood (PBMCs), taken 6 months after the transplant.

CDR3 protein: CSAEGGMNTEAFF. Incomplete CDR3 DNA: TGCAGTGCGGAAGGCGGGATGAACACTGAA. This chain connects TRBV20-1 to TRBJ1-1; no reliable D call. The CDR3 end falls 3 residues outside the read, so it is completed with the germline J gene. V was pared by 6 bases and J by 0 bases, with 11 bases between. CDR1 is DFQATT, CDR2 SNEGSKA, per germline (reference sequence). The CDR3 is made up of 13 amino acids.